Listed here is a single T cell receptor beta chain. A few counts support this clonotype. The clone's antigen remains unknown. No base quality values were provided; no much bigger clone lies one nucleotide off. These data originate in a study of blood T cells in healthy people across ages (dated by TCRdb to 2013 to 2016). General notes on the study: Template switching captured roughly one uniquely barcoded TCR beta cDNA molecule per two T cells in model experiments. The donors were split into four age groups: young (average about 15 years), middle-aged (roughly 39), aged (62) and long-lived (under 85). To track age-related changes in TCR beta repertoire diversity, the study relied on deep sequencing normalized with unique cDNA molecular identifiers. Using the same blood draw, the study looked at two additional independent replicas of 1 million unique cDNA reads for two donors, one aged 18 to 30 and the other aged 80 or older.

The library was obtained by 5' RACE. The listed sequencing device is Illumina HiSeq 2500. A second roughly 7 to 12 cycle PCR used a sample-barcoded 5' primer and a J-beta primer mix. A template-switch 5' adaptor carrying 12 random nucleotides introduced a unique molecular identifier onto each TCR beta cDNA molecule. Each sample yielded at least 2.5 million CDR3-containing paired-end reads. The Mint cDNA synthesis kit, primed by a TRBC-specific oligonucleotide, was used to synthesize first-strand cDNA from all RNA. Following uracil-DNA glycosylase treatment, all cDNA underwent a first 18-cycle PCR with the universal primers M1SS and BC2_uni_R. The paper's data handling went like this. Each sample was normalized by randomly selecting 1 million high-quality reads, each carrying a distinct molecular identifier. Instead of being binned into consensus sequences, reads that shared molecular identifiers were thrown out. CDR3 identification, clonotype clustering and error correction used MiTCR with a Q25 quality threshold and the strictest error-elimination algorithm. A nonparametric unseen species model using Euler transformation provided a lower-bound estimate of total TCR beta diversity. Through fastp at Q25 and MiXCR, TCRdb rebuilt clones from the public reads, retaining in-frame beta chains. For every CDR3 protein sequence, its rows merge into one entry that carries the most common genes and DNA. These V and J calls originate from TCRdb's pipeline instead of the authors' own analysis. The sample contains about 930,000 distinct CDR3 sequences, about 29% of them found a single time. The ten largest clonotypes hold about 9.4% of the sample.

The CDR3 runs 11 residues from the cysteine to the phenylalanine. Here the CDR3 DNA is all that survives: 33 bases in frame from base 1. From the germline V gene, CDR1 is SQVTM and CDR2 is ANQGSEA. The germline ends are 4 bases apart after V is trimmed by 4 bases and J by 4 bases. Beyond this particular receptor, the publication reports: Compared with the aged group, the long-lived group had more naive CD4+ T cells, fewer expanded clones and increased TCR diversity, suggesting age selection. Estimates of total diversity from one million sequenced T cells were regarded as lower bounds and underestimates. Because profiling used bulk unsorted PBMCs, naive and antigen-experienced compartments could not be compared conclusively. Donor CMV infection status was unknown, potentially confounding age-related changes in expanded clonotypes. A strong correlation was found between observed TCR beta diversity and the percentage of naive T cells measured by flow cytometry. As age increased, observed TCR beta diversity per million T cells dropped in a roughly linear way, and a significant reduction was already evident by age 40.

Donors were 39 systemically healthy Caucasian individuals from Russia aged roughly 6 to 90 years. Each donor gave about 11 milliliters of peripheral blood, drawn into EDTA-treated Vacutainer tubes. PBMCs were isolated by Ficoll-Paque density-gradient centrifugation, with at least 6 million obtained per sample. Total RNA, at least 5.5 micrograms per sample, was extracted from PBMCs with Trizol reagent. The percentages of naive CD45RAhigh/CD27high T cells were determined by flow cytometry on a PBMC aliquot from every donor. These data also formed part of another study, on T cells of mothers and their children. Per the second study: Nine systemically healthy Caucasian individuals served as donors, namely three mothers together with their six children. cDNA synthesis consumed the entire amount of extracted RNA, loaded at around 1.4 ug RNA in each 15 ul reaction. Sample barcodes and 2-4 random nucleotides were added via the M1S primer in the second PCR. More than 8 million TCR beta CDR3 reads were obtained from each mother, and millions of reads were obtained from each child. Thymic selection shapes the output of TCR recombination in a similar way in related and unrelated pairs, and inherited differences have a minor effect. Normalized repertoire overlap was always found to be slightly, but never significantly, higher in related mother-child pairs than in unrelated mother-child pairs. Persistent microchimeric T cell clones were not detected, at a sensitivity of approximately 98 clones per million clonotypes. In the study, deep NGS was used to compare the TCR beta repertoires of mothers and children, and features distinguishing related mother-child pairs from unrelated individuals were sought. On average, the children were approximately 11 +/- 4 years old, while the mothers were 40 +/- 4 years old. After adapter ligation was performed with NEBNext reagents, the libraries were sequenced on an Illumina HiSeq 2000 with 100+100 nt paired-end reads. To prevent cross-contamination, the mother and child libraries were prepared one month apart and sequenced in separate runs. For each donor, somewhere between about 500,000 and 2,000,000 distinct TCR beta clonotypes were identified. Naive TCR beta clonotypes were estimated from low-frequency clonotypes matched to each donor's FACS-determined naive share, without sorting.

The chain joins TRBV29-1 to TRBJ2-2; the D gene cannot be named for sure. This receptor was obtained from a woman in her thirties or forties in good health. The sample consisted of blood. The nucleotide sequence reads as follows: TGCAGCGTTGTCCTCACCGGGGAGCTGTTTTTT. Its protein is CSVVLTGELFF.